This TCR beta chain stems from a study of T cells in Graves' hyperthyroidism and ophthalmopathy (dated by TCRdb to about 2019). The study in broad terms: Peripheral blood samples were taken at the time of initial diagnosis, prior to any treatment. To identify distinguishing TCR V-J signatures, a discovery cohort of roughly 100 patients was used, comprising fewer than 45 with Graves' ophthalmopathy and 57 with stable Graves' hyperthyroidism. Prospective prediction of ophthalmopathy was tested in an independent validation cohort consisting of fewer than 20 hyperthyroidism patients and around 17 patients who later progressed to ophthalmopathy. The 80 to 100 discovery patients were randomly divided into training and test sets at a 7:3 ratio. In addition, the study compared T-cell repertoires in thyroid tissue and in blood from roughly six Graves' hyperthyroidism patients. After sampling, hyperthyroidism patients received methimazole starting at 30 mg daily, and ophthalmopathy patients received high-dose intravenous methylprednisolone. The paper describes TCR Vbeta CDR3 sequencing of about 140 peripheral blood samples, made up of 43 ophthalmopathy patients, 70 to 80 hyperthyroidism patients and around 17 progressor patients.

The TCR beta CDR3 regions were amplified from the RNA transcripts. The TCR CDR3 was subjected to a first round of RT-PCR using the HTBI primer set and the Qiagen OneStep RT-PCR kit. Libraries were constructed in a second round of multiplex PCR, after which size selection and purification were carried out. Paired-end sequencing of the libraries was performed with 100 bp reads on an Illumina HiSeq2000. The original pipeline was this. Raw data were processed with SOAPnuke, discarding reads with adapters, uncalled bases, mean Phred below 15, or no exact constant-primer or identifier match. High-quality paired reads were merged with COPE v1.2.5, and unique nucleotide sequences were defined as clonotypes. MiTCR v1.1 was used to align clonotypes to the IMGT TRBV, TRBD and TRBJ reference segments. Analysis was restricted to V-J combinations with a frequency above 0.0001, which covered about 99% of repertoires. A TCS score was defined as the ratio between F50 (clonal expansion) and ExV (chaos), using BLOSUM62-based TCRdist between CDR3 peptides within each V-J. Welch's t-statistics and random forest reduced 500 to 650 V-J features to 10 to 15, which were used in a naive Bayes classifier (R e1071). Thyroid-blood repertoire similarity was quantified with the Morisita-Horn index. In-frame beta chains were kept once TCRdb had trimmed the public reads at Q25 with fastp and called clones with MiXCR. Each CDR3 protein appears once, grouped with its most common genes and DNA. These V and J calls rely on TCRdb rather than the paper's analysis. This sample gives roughly 840,000 distinct CDR3 sequences in total; 35% to 45% of them show up just once. The top ten clonotypes cover around 9.3% of the sample.

In this sample, this clonotype turned up a few times. Its recognized antigen is unknown. The input lacks base qualities; no much larger clone sits a single base away. CDR1 and CDR2 (PRHDT, FYEKMQ) derive from the germline V gene (reference sequence). Relative to germline, V is missing 0 bases and J is missing 6 bases, with 5 bases of the junction outside any gene match. Including the terminal cysteine and phenylalanine, the CDR3 comprises 14 residues. Just CDR3 DNA is preserved here, 42 bases in frame from base 1. Stable Graves' hyperthyroidism was defined as the absence of progression to ophthalmopathy over 18 months of follow-up. Hyperthyroidism patients were newly diagnosed, with disease duration under 2 months, and aged 18 to 65 years. Exclusion was applied to patients with uncontrolled infections, other autoimmune diseases, pregnancy or lactation. Diagnoses were established on the basis of clinical symptoms, serum thyroxine and TRAb, thyroid ultrasound, and orbital computed tomography. Ficoll-Paque density gradient centrifugation was used to isolate PBMCs from about 10 ml of fresh peripheral blood. Total RNA was extracted with Trizol reagent, and quality was checked on an Agilent 2100 Bioanalyzer.

Results the study describes overall, beyond this receptor: No statistical method was used to fix the sample size in advance, and group allocation was not hidden from the investigators. A 13 V-J signature model separated ophthalmopathy from stable hyperthyroidism, with just over 85% sensitivity and roughly 82% specificity in cross-validation and 80%/75% in testing. Blood samples also contained most of the expanded thyroid clonotypes (frequency above 0.001), which suggests that blood repertoires may reflect thyroid immune responses. During validation, the model predicted progression to ophthalmopathy a median of approximately 6.5 months ahead of onset, with almost 71% sensitivity and less than 85% specificity.

This receptor was obtained from a man aged 18 to 29 with Graves' hyperthyroidism. Recombination linked TRBV13 to TRBJ2-7, with 7 middle bases fitting TRBD2. What was sequenced was blood. The nucleotides read TGTGCCAGCAGCTTAGGAGCGGGATCCGGCGAGCAGTACTTC. This encodes CASSLGAGSGEQYF. The full variable domain, completed from the reference TRBV13 and TRBJ2-7 proteins outside the CDR3, reads AAGVIQSPRHLIKEKRETATLKCYPIPRHDTVYWYQQGPGQDPQFLISFYEKMQSDKGSIPDRFSAQQFSDYHSELNMSSLELGDSALYFCASSLGAGSGEQYFGPGTRLTVT.